The 2 T cell receptor beta chains presented below share a single source sample, sequenced in a study of regulatory T cells in long-lasting Graves disease. Time point here: persistent/refractory GD, antithyroid drugs over 5 years with positive TRAb. Researchers made the TCR library from RNA that was extracted from PBMCs. Libraries of TCR beta came from iRepertoire HTBI primers plus Arm-PCR of CDR3 regions. TCRdb passed the multiplex PCR reads through MiXCR, listing each CDR3 protein once. The data contain a few hundred thousand distinct CDR3 sequences, around a fifth of them seen just once; the ten biggest clones take up roughly an eighth. The source was peripheral blood mononuclear cells (PBMCs), collected when the disease was refractory, from a patient treated with antithyroid drugs. Receptors were obtained from a female donor with Graves disease.

This clonotype was counted only a few times. The chain couples TRBV5-1 to TRBJ2-2; 11 bases agree with TRBD2. CDR3 length equals 14 residues. Germline CDR1 is SGHRS and CDR2 is YFSETQ. The ends lost 4 bases at V and 7 bases at J; junction bases unmatched: 3. The CDR3 sequence is CASSTSGSGGELFF. The CDR3 DNA is TGCGCCAGCAGCACTAGCGGGAGTGGCGGGGAGCTGTTTTTT. Drawing the rest from reference TRBV5-1 and TRBJ2-2, the complete variable domain is KAGVTQTPRYLIKTRGQQVTLSCSPISGHRSVSWYQQTPGQGLQFLFEYFSETQRNKGNFPGRFSGRQFSNSRSEMNVSTLELGDSALYLCASSTSGSGGELFFGEGSRLTVL.

This clonotype was detected a few times. The chain joins TRBV27 to TRBJ2-2, with D possibly called TRBD1 or TRBD2 (5 bases each). Germline V gene sequence: CDR1 MNHEY, CDR2 SMNVEV (reference sequence). This CDR3 comprises 15 residues. The V end was cut by 1 base, the J end by 3 bases, with 9 bases between. The CDR3 region has the DNA TGTGCCAGCAGTTTATGGGGGATGGACACCGGGGAGCTGTTTTTT. Translation: CASSLWGMDTGELFF.